The 14 T cell receptor beta chains in this list originate from one sample, sequenced in a study of blood T cells in healthy people across ages (dated by TCRdb to the mid-2010s). The library was built by means of 5' RACE. Sequenced on an Illumina HiSeq 2500. The second PCR ran for roughly 7 to 12 cycles and used a J-beta primer mix along with a sample-barcoded 5' primer. Clones were called with MiXCR by TCRdb after fastp trimmed the public reads at Q25, and only in-frame beta chains were retained. A single entry per CDR3 protein holds the most common genes and DNA from its merged rows. The sample records over 300,000 distinct CDR3 sequences, about half of which are singletons. Together, the top ten hold 45% to 55% of the sample. The sequencing input was blood. The receptors were gathered from a man in his sixties in good health.

This clonotype came up once. V usage is TRBV5-1 and J usage is TRBJ1-2, with a tentative D call TRBD1 (5 bases). The germline V gene encodes CDR1 SGHRS and CDR2 YFSETQ. CDR3 size: 14 residues. Trimming removed 4 bases from V and 5 bases from J, with 15 bases in between. The CDR3 protein is CASSPGTDDYGYTF. The CDR3 DNA reads as TGCGCCAGCAGCCCCGGGACGGACGATTATGGCTACACCTTC. The full variable domain, completed using reference TRBV5-1 and TRBJ1-2, is KAGVTQTPRYLIKTRGQQVTLSCSPISGHRSVSWYQQTPGQGLQFLFEYFSETQRNKGNFPGRFSGRQFSNSRSEMNVSTLELGDSALYLCASSPGTDDYGYTFGSGTRLTVV.

This chain joins TRBV20-1 and TRBJ2-5; D possibly corresponds to TRBD1 (6 bases). CDR1 is DFQATT, CDR2 SNEGSKA, per germline (reference sequence). The length of the CDR3 is 13 residues. With 5 bases removed from V and 0 bases from J, the gap between germline ends came to 10 bases. CDR3 DNA: TGCAGTGCTCATCGGGACAACCAAGAGACCCAGTACTTC. Translating it yields CSAHRDNQETQYF.

The gene calls are TRBV20-1 and TRBJ2-1; 11 nucleotides agree with TRBD2. Per germline, CDR1 DFQATT and CDR2 SNEGSKA (reference sequence). The CDR3 contains 18 residues. The trim removed 6 bases at V and 0 bases at J, leaving 13 bases unmatched. CDR3 sequence (DNA): TGCAGTGCCTCGGCTACTAGCGGGGGCCCGAGCTCCTACAATGAGCAGTTCTTC. As protein: CSASATSGGPSSYNEQFF.

This clonotype was seen repeatedly, ten times or more. The J gene is TRBJ2-7, the V gene TRBV20-1; TRBD2 agrees at 8 bases. The V segment lost 0 bases and the J segment 0 bases; nucleotides outside the gene matches: 4. This CDR3 is built from 15 residues. The germline CDR1 and CDR2 sequences are DFQATT and SNEGSKA (reference sequence). CDR3 residues: CSARDSGTTSYEQYF. CDR3 coding DNA: TGCAGTGCTAGAGATAGCGGGACTACCTCCTACGAGCAGTACTTC.

The V call is TRBV20-1, the J call TRBJ1-6; the D is unclear. The V gene lost 7 bases and the J gene lost 7 bases, with 14 bases spanning the gap. The CDR3 consists of 13 residues. CDR1 and CDR2 from the germline V gene are DFQATT and SNEGSKA (reference sequence). The CDR3 DNA reads as TGCAGTGGACACAGCCGTACAAATTCACCCCTCCACTTT. Amino acid sequence: CSGHSRTNSPLHF.

This chain joins TRBV10-3 and TRBJ1-1; 7 nucleotides line up with TRBD1. This CDR3 has 14 amino acids. Trimming took 4 bases from V and 5 from J; bases not matched to a gene: 7. Germline V CDR1 and CDR2: ENHRY, SYGVKD. The chain's CDR3 is CAISVGQVRTEAFF. CDR3 DNA: TGTGCCATCAGTGTTGGACAGGTTCGGACTGAAGCTTTCTTT.

The chain is built from TRBV3-1 and TRBJ2-7; no firm D call. Trimming pared 0 bases from V and 0 bases from J, leaving 24 bases between. CDR3 size: 20 residues. CDR1 and CDR2 from the germline V gene are LGHDT and YNNKEL (reference sequence). In DNA form, the CDR3 reads TGTGCCAGCAGCCAAGATCTACATTGGCCCAAAAAGGAGAGCTCCTACGAGCAGTACTTC. Protein sequence: CASSQDLHWPKKESSYEQYF.

Comment on this clonotype: Mismatch with germline at one junction end may stem from a read error. The J gene is TRBJ2-3, the V gene TRBV6-2 or TRBV6-3; D call uncertain. CDR3 length: 14 residues. CDR1 is MNHEY, CDR2 SVGEGT, per germline. Here the CDR3 DNA reads TGTGCCAGTAGTTACGAGCTTAACACAGATACGCAGTATTTT. Its translation: CASSYELNTDTQYF.

The chain has TRBV11-3 and TRBJ2-2; 7 bases agree with TRBD2. Trimming removed 9 bases from V and 4 bases from J; junction bases left unmatched: 5. The germline gives CDR1 SGHNT, CDR2 YENEEA. CDR3 size: 13 residues. The CDR3 DNA follows: TGTGCCAGTGGTAGCGGGCCCACCGGGGAGCTGTTTTTT. Its protein product is CASGSGPTGELFF.

The rearrangement links TRBV7-2 to TRBJ2-3; D may be TRBD1 or TRBD2 (6 bases each). Germline values: CDR1 SGHTA, CDR2 FQGNSA. The CDR3 loop spans 13 amino acids. Trimming stripped 6 bases from V and 4 bases from J, with 11 bases between. The CDR3 reads CASRGGQPDTQYF. CDR3 nucleotide sequence: TGTGCCAGCAGAGGGGGGCAGCCAGATACGCAGTATTTT.

This clonotype appeared a single time. The J gene is TRBJ2-5, the V gene TRBV30, with TRBD2 matching 7 bases. CDR3 length: 11 residues. After removal of 3 bases from V and 11 bases from J, the junction contained 6 bases not matched to a gene. The germline V gene encodes CDR1 GTSNPN and CDR2 SVGIG (reference sequence). CDR3 DNA: TGTGCCTGGAGAGCGGGATGGGAGCAGTACTTC. Encoded protein: CAWRAGWEQYF. The whole variable domain, filled in from reference TRBV30 and TRBJ2-5, reads SQTIHQWPATLVQPVGSPLSLECTVEGTSNPNLYWYRQAAGRGLQLLFYSVGIGQISSEVPQNLSASRPQDRQFILSSKKLLLSDSGFYLCAWRAGWEQYFGPGTRLLVL.

This clonotype came up a few times. The chain joins TRBV10-3 to TRBJ2-7, with D perhaps matching TRBD2 (6 bases). This CDR3 is 17 amino acids long. Germline loops: CDR1 ENHRY, CDR2 SYGVKD. V lost 0 bases, J lost 0 bases, and 15 bases lay in between. The CDR3 loop is CAISESPLGTHSYEQYF. The CDR3 DNA reads TGTGCCATCAGTGAGTCCCCCCTCGGGACTCACTCCTACGAGCAGTACTTC.

V usage is TRBV27 and J usage is TRBJ2-3; D perhaps matches TRBD1 (6 bases). Germline values: CDR1 MNHEY, CDR2 SMNVEV (reference sequence). Trimming cost V 5 bases and J 6 bases, with 18 bases left between them. The CDR3 contains 15 residues. Written as DNA, the CDR3 is TGTGCCAGCAGTCGTAATGGGGGCTTGGTTGATACGCAGTATTTT. Protein: CASSRNGGLVDTQYF.

V usage is TRBV28 and J usage is TRBJ2-5; no clear D. CDR1 and CDR2 from the germline V gene are MDHEN and SYDVKM. The CDR3 length is 12 residues. V shed 4 bases and J shed 7 bases, with 10 bases lying between them. The CDR3 DNA is TGTGCCAGCAGTTCCCCCTTCCTGACCCAGTACTTC. Translating gives CASSSPFLTQYF.